One and the same sample provided the 17 T cell receptor beta chains below, sequenced in a study of cytomegalovirus exposure and HLA in healthy donors. PCR primers comprised 60 Vbeta and 13 Jbeta primers. Using immunoSEQ multiplex PCR, the repertoire was profiled, and TCRdb retains in-frame clones only, with some absent. The sample holds roughly 110,000 clones, 77% seen once. Sequencing was done on a sample of PBMCs. These receptors originate from a male donor in good health and CMV-seronegative.

CDR3 residues: CASSLGSYYEQYF. The CDR3 DNA sequence: TGTGCCAGCAGCTTGGGGAGTTACTACGAGCAGTACTTC. The V gene is TRBV5-5, the J gene TRBJ2-7; D unclear. In germline, CDR1 is SGHKS, CDR2 YYEKEE (reference sequence). This CDR3 region has 13 residues. Trimming pared 0 bases from V and 3 bases from J, leaving 7 bases between.

This sequence joins TRBV7-9 and TRBJ2-5; the D is unclear. Germline V gives CDR1 SEHNR, CDR2 FQNEAQ (reference sequence). V shed 0 bases and J shed 1 base, with 6 bases lying between them. The CDR3 is made up of 14 amino acids. DNA of the CDR3: TGTGCCAGCAGCTTAGCGTGGGCCCAAGAGACCCAGTACTTC. This sequence encodes CASSLAWAQETQYF. The full variable domain, with the rest looked up from reference TRBV7-9 and TRBJ2-5, is DTGVSQNPRHKITKRGQNVTFRCDPISEHNRLYWYRQTLGQGPEFLTYFQNEAQLEKSRLLSDRFSAERPKGSFSTLEIQRTEQGDSAMYLCASSLAWAQETQYFGPGTRLLVL.

The chain uses TRBV13 and TRBJ2-1; the match to TRBD2 covers 9 bases. This CDR3 spans 19 amino acids. Germline values: CDR1 PRHDT, CDR2 FYEKMQ (reference sequence). The V and J ends lost 5 bases and 1 base, in that order; junction bases with no gene match: 15. The CDR3 spells CASSLRTSAQAGSYNEQFF. The DNA of the CDR3 is TGTGCCAGCAGCCTAAGGACTAGCGCCCAAGCGGGTTCCTACAATGAGCAGTTCTTC.

A word on this clone: At one boundary the junction diverges from the germline segment, which might be a read error. V usage is TRBV9 and J usage is TRBJ2-1; the D gene is possibly TRBD2 (6 bases). CDR3 size: 13 residues. CDR1 SGDLS and CDR2 YYNGEE come from the germline V gene. This chain's CDR3 is CASTHQEGNVQFF. CDR3 coding DNA: TGTGCCAGCACACATCAGGAGGGCAATGTGCAGTTCTTC.

The chain recombines TRBV6-5 with TRBJ1-2; D is perhaps TRBD1 (6 bases). V lost 4 bases and J 4 bases, leaving 10 bases between the germline ends. From germline, CDR1 is MNHEY and CDR2 SVGAGI. This CDR3 spans 13 amino acids. The CDR3 nucleotides read TGTGCCAGCAGTTGGACAGTGGGCTATGGCTACACCTTC. Translation: CASSWTVGYGYTF.

The genes are TRBV6-6 and TRBJ2-5, with TRBD1 matching 8 bases. The DNA end favors TRBJ2-7, so the J call may be wrong. This CDR3 is 14 amino acids long. Germline V gives CDR1 MNHNY, CDR2 SVGAGI (reference sequence). In DNA, the CDR3 is TGTGCCAGCAGTTACCCGGACAGGGAACACGAGCAGTACTTC. This translates into CASSYPDREHEQYF.

This chain connects TRBV11-2 to TRBJ2-7, with D possibly being TRBD1 (5 bases). Germline V gene data show CDR1 as SGHAT and CDR2 as FQNNGV. V lost 1 base to trimming and J lost 7 bases, with 11 bases between them. This CDR3 region has 13 residues. In DNA form, the CDR3 reads TGTGCCAGCAGCTTAGGCAGGGTTGGGGAGCAGTACTTC. Translated: CASSLGRVGEQYF.

The chain combines TRBV19 with TRBJ2-2, with 11 positions matching TRBD1. Germline V CDR1 and CDR2: LNHDA, SQIVND (reference sequence). The CDR3 runs to 15 residues. Trimming at V came to 6 bases and at J to 6 bases, leaving 6 bases not matched to a gene. CDR3 DNA sequence: TGTGCCAGTAGGCCCGGGACAGGGGGTCCCGGGGAGCTGTTTTTT. Amino acid sequence: CASRPGTGGPGELFF.

V is TRBV5-1 and J is TRBJ2-2; D perhaps matches TRBD1 (6 bases). The V gene lost 5 bases and the J gene lost 4 bases, with 9 bases spanning the gap. The CDR3 loop spans 13 amino acids. Germline-derived CDR1 and CDR2 are SGHRS and YFSETQ. The CDR3 reads CASSWTATGELFF. In nucleotides, the CDR3 is TGCGCCAGCAGTTGGACAGCCACCGGGGAGCTGTTTTTT. The whole variable domain, remainder taken from reference TRBV5-1 and TRBJ2-2, is KAGVTQTPRYLIKTRGQQVTLSCSPISGHRSVSWYQQTPGQGLQFLFEYFSETQRNKGNFPGRFSGRQFSNSRSEMNVSTLELGDSALYLCASSWTATGELFFGEGSRLTVL.

The chain carries TRBV7-9 and TRBJ1-1, with D possibly being TRBD1 (5 bases). The V end was cut by 5 bases, the J end by 3 bases, with 16 bases between. This CDR3 has 15 amino acids. CDR1 and CDR2 (germline): SEHNR, FQNEAQ (reference sequence). The CDR3 DNA sequence: TGTGCCAGCAGCGTGGGACTCCGGGGTCACACTGAAGCTTTCTTT. Amino acids: CASSVGLRGHTEAFF.

This chain joins TRBV4-1 and TRBJ2-5; D is perhaps TRBD1 (7 bases). From germline, CDR1 is MGHRA and CDR2 YSYEKL. This CDR3 contains 21 residues. Between the trimmed V and J ends, which lost 1 base and 4 bases, there was a span of 31 bases. The CDR3 DNA reads as TGCGCCAGCAGCCAAGCACCCCTAGGGCCCGAGGGGGCGCGGGGAAGAGAGACCCAGTACTTC. Translation gives CASSQAPLGPEGARGRETQYF.

V gene TRBV11-1 combines with J gene TRBJ2-7; D call uncertain. The CDR3 consists of 13 residues. The V end lost 5 bases, the J end lost 5 bases, and 13 bases lay between the germline ends. Germline assignment: CDR1 SGHAT and CDR2 FQDESV (reference sequence). In DNA form, the CDR3 reads TGTGCCAGCAGCCTCCTAGGTGTCGACGAGCAGTACTTC. Translated, it gives CASSLLGVDEQYF.

V is TRBV2 and J is TRBJ1-2; D not resolved. The CDR3 loop spans 15 amino acids. CDR1 and CDR2 from the germline V gene are SNHLY and FYNNEI. The V gene lost 6 bases and the J gene lost 0 bases, with 14 bases spanning the gap. In nucleotides, the CDR3 is TGTGCCAGCAGCCCTGACAACACCCCTAACTATGGCTACACCTTC. Translated, it gives CASSPDNTPNYGYTF.

This chain links TRBV7-2 with TRBJ2-3; 14 nucleotides line up with TRBD2. V trimming: 8 bases; J trimming: 3 bases; junction bases outside the gene matches: 4. From germline, CDR1 is SGHTA and CDR2 FQGNSA. The CDR3 sequence is 15 residues long. The CDR3 DNA reads as TGTGCCAGCGGCCGGACTAGCGGGAGGACAGATACGCAGTATTTT. It is translated as CASGRTSGRTDTQYF.

The chain employs TRBV15 and TRBJ2-3; 7 positions match TRBD1. Germline assignment: CDR1 LNHNV and CDR2 YYDKDF (reference sequence). Germline trimming cut 3 bases from V and 1 base from J; bases unmatched to any gene: 1. The length of the CDR3 is 14 residues. The CDR3 bases are TGTGCCACCAGCAGCGGACAGGGCACAGATACGCAGTATTTT. It specifies CATSSGQGTDTQYF.

J is TRBJ2-7 and V is TRBV2; D gene unclear. The V gene's germline CDR1 is SNHLY and CDR2 FYNNEI. V was pared by 7 bases and J by 2 bases, with 18 bases between. The CDR3 is 15 amino acids. The CDR3, as DNA: TGTGCCAGCATGTCCGGAGATGCGAGTCCCTACGAGCAGTACTTC. Translated, it gives CASMSGDASPYEQYF.

The V gene is TRBV6-1, the J gene TRBJ1-1; perhaps TRBD1 as D (5 bases). From germline, CDR1 is MNHNS and CDR2 SASEGT. The CDR3 runs 12 residues. Trimming cost V 6 bases and J 4 bases, with 9 bases left between them. CDR3 sequence: CASRTGVTEAFF. CDR3 DNA sequence: TGTGCCAGCAGGACGGGGGTCACTGAAGCTTTCTTT.